The TCR beta chain described here comes from a study of cytomegalovirus exposure and HLA in healthy donors. Study results and caveats: Among the sequence variants, a highly shared cluster was likely an artifact of sequencing. Sequences of the TCR beta chain were said to predict the HLA-A and HLA-B alleles of most subjects accurately. The study had only CMV serostatus as immune exposure information. HLA alleles showed associations with about 17,000 TCR beta sequences in a later analysis, at a 0.05 false discovery rate.

From germline, CDR1 is SQVTM and CDR2 ANQGSEA. The CDR3 length is 16 residues. V lost 2 bases and J lost 7; bases outside the gene matches: 12. Use of 60 Vbeta and 13 Jbeta primers characterized the PCR. The protocol was immunoSEQ multiplex PCR, while the TCRdb copy is restricted to in-frame clones and leaves out a portion. Altogether fewer than 200,000 clones are present, roughly 82% being singletons, with the ten largest covering approximately 1.6%. With respect to this clone: The antigen is unknown.

The TCR originated in a girl aged 10 to 17 in good health and CMV-seropositive. The V and J genes are TRBV29-1 and TRBJ1-4; 8 positions agree with TRBD1. The sequencing input was PBMCs. Here the CDR3 DNA reads TGCAGCGTTGAATTCGCGCAGGGGGCGCTGGGTGAAAAACTGTTTTTT. This codes for CSVEFAQGALGEKLFF.